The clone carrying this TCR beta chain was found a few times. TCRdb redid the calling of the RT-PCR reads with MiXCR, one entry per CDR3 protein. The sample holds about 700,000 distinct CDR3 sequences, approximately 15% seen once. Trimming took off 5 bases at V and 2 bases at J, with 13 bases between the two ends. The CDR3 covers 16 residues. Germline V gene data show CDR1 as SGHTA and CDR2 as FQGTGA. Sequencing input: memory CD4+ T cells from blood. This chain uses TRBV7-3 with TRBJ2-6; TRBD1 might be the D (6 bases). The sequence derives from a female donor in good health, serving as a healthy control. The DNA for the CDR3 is TGTGCCAGCAGCCCGAACTCAGGGGCTGGGGCCAACGTCCTGACTTTC. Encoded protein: CASSPNSGAGANVLTF.